These 25 T cell receptor beta chains were all obtained from the same sample, sequenced in a study of OX40 agonist ivuxolimab in advanced cancers. Assay: immunoSEQ multiplex PCR; the TCRdb copy retains only in-frame clones and omits some. The sample shows around 50,000 clones, around nine tenths of them seen only once. The sample in question was CD4+ or CD8+ T cells sorted from blood, obtained in a trial of the OX40 agonist ivuxolimab. The receptors derive from an adult with an advanced solid tumor such as melanoma, head and neck, liver or kidney cancer.

The rearrangement uses TRBV5-5 and TRBJ2-5; 12 bases are a match to TRBD2. The CDR3 is 17 amino acids. Germline V lookup: CDR1 SGHKS, CDR2 YYEKEE (reference sequence). With V trimmed by 2 bases and J by 4 bases, 9 bases remained unmatched. CDR3 DNA sequence: TGTGCCAGCAGCTTAATTGCTAGCGGGAGGGCCGGAGAGACCCAGTACTTC. It specifies CASSLIASGRAGETQYF.

V is TRBV19 and J is TRBJ2-7; TRBD1 might be the D (6 bases). This CDR3 has 14 residues. The V and J ends lost 4 bases and 3 bases respectively, with 13 bases between them. The germline V gene encodes CDR1 LNHDA and CDR2 SQIVND (reference sequence). CDR3 bases: TGTGCCAGTAGTACACCGGGACATCTCTACGAGCAGTACTTC. Amino acids: CASSTPGHLYEQYF.

V usage is TRBV13 and J usage is TRBJ1-1; D unclear. This CDR3 has 17 amino acids. Germline assignment: CDR1 PRHDT and CDR2 FYEKMQ (reference sequence). Trimming pared 2 bases from V and 5 bases from J, leaving 21 bases between. CDR3 sequence (DNA): TGTGCCAGCAGCTTAATCTCTCTCGGGAAAGTAGGTACTGAAGCTTTCTTT. It is translated as CASSLISLGKVGTEAFF.

The chain recombines TRBV5-1 with TRBJ1-2; D may be TRBD1 (6 bases). The V end lost 4 bases, the J end lost 6 bases, and 13 bases lay between the germline ends. The CDR3 runs 13 residues. CDR1 SGHRS and CDR2 YFSETQ come from the germline V gene. The CDR3 here is CASSNLQGNGYTF. Written as DNA, the CDR3 is TGCGCCAGCAGCAACTTACAGGGAAATGGCTACACCTTC.

This rearrangement joins TRBV11-3 to TRBJ2-2; 10 bases align to TRBD1. This CDR3 is 18 amino acids long. With V trimmed by 8 bases and J by 6 bases, 18 bases remained unmatched. Germline V CDR1 and CDR2: SGHNT, YENEEA. CDR3 sequence (DNA): TGTGCCAGCCGCCCCGGACAGGGGGTAATAGAGAAGGCCGGGGAGCTGTTTTTT. It is translated as CASRPGQGVIEKAGELFF.

The chain joins TRBV19 to TRBJ1-4; TRBD1 might be the D (5 bases). There are 15 residues in the CDR3. Germline V gene lookup returns CDR1 LNHDA and CDR2 SQIVND (reference sequence). V lost 4 bases to trimming and J lost 5 bases, with 14 bases between them. Here the CDR3 DNA reads TGTGCCAGTAGTACTTCAGGGAGGAAGAATGAAAAACTGTTTTTT. Amino acid sequence: CASSTSGRKNEKLFF.

The chain uses TRBV7-3 and TRBJ2-3; the match to TRBD2 covers 9 bases. Germline CDR1 is SGHTA and CDR2 is FQGTGA. The CDR3 loop spans 16 amino acids. The trim removed 2 bases at V and 4 bases at J, leaving 7 bases unmatched. The CDR3 DNA follows: TGTGCCAGCAGCTTAGTGGTAGCGGGAGTGCCAGATACGCAGTATTTT. The encoded protein is CASSLVVAGVPDTQYF.

The chain joins TRBV29-1 to TRBJ1-2; D not resolved. The germline V gene has CDR1 SQVTM and CDR2 ANQGSEA. The CDR3 loop spans 14 amino acids. V lost 3 bases and J lost 8, with 19 bases in between. DNA for the CDR3: TGCAGCGTTGATTATAACGGCATTCGGTCGGGCTACACCTTC. Its translation is CSVDYNGIRSGYTF.

The rearrangement uses TRBV6-1 and TRBJ1-2, with D tentatively TRBD1 (5 bases). Germline CDR1 is MNHNS and CDR2 is SASEGT. The V gene lost 4 bases and the J gene lost 4 bases, with 10 bases spanning the gap. This CDR3 has 13 residues. The CDR3 is CASSAGTGYGYTF. The CDR3 DNA follows: TGTGCCAGCAGTGCCGGGACTGGCTATGGCTACACCTTC.

This clone was found once. The V call is TRBV5-6, the J call TRBJ1-1, with 7 bases that match TRBD1. The V segment lost 3 bases and the J segment 0 bases; nucleotides outside the gene matches: 8. Germline-derived CDR1 and CDR2 are SGHDT and YYEEEE. The CDR3 spans 16 residues. CDR3 DNA sequence: TGTGCCAGCAGCTCTATACTACAGGGGATGAACACTGAAGCTTTCTTT. Translating it yields CASSSILQGMNTEAFF. Variable domain in full (rest from reference TRBV5-6 and TRBJ1-1): DAGVTQSPTHLIKTRGQQVTLRCSPKSGHDTVSWYQQALGQGPQFIFQYYEEEERQRGNFPDRFSGHQFPNYSSELNVNALLLGDSALYLCASSSILQGMNTEAFFGQGTRLTVV.

This sequence joins TRBV7-2 and TRBJ2-1, with 10 bases matching TRBD1. CDR1 SGHTA and CDR2 FQGNSA come from the germline V gene. The V gene end was trimmed by 7 bases and the J gene end by 9 bases; junction bases not matched to a gene: 9. The length of the CDR3 is 14 residues. The CDR3 DNA is TGTGCCAGCACTCCGGGACAGGGGAGTAGTGAGCAGTTCTTC. This encodes CASTPGQGSSEQFF.

This chain connects TRBV2 to TRBJ1-6; 8 nucleotides line up with TRBD1. This CDR3 has 12 amino acids. V lost 7 bases to trimming and J lost 9 bases; unmatched junction nucleotides: 2. Germline CDR1 is SNHLY and CDR2 is FYNNEI. The CDR3 loop is CASTDRGSPLHF. In nucleotides, the CDR3 is TGTGCCAGCACCGACAGGGGTTCACCCCTCCACTTT. Combining the CDR3 with reference TRBV2 and TRBJ1-6 gives the whole variable domain EPEVTQTPSHQVTQMGQEVILRCVPISNHLYFYWYRQILGQKVEFLVSFYNNEISEKSEIFDDQFSVERPDGSNFTLKIRSTKLEDSAMYFCASTDRGSPLHFGNGTRLTVT.

The chain combines TRBV28 with TRBJ2-5; 7 bases map to TRBD1. Germline values: CDR1 MDHEN, CDR2 SYDVKM. V was pared by 4 bases and J by 13 bases, with 6 bases of the junction left unmatched. The CDR3 has 11 residues. DNA for the CDR3: TGTGCCAGCAGTTCCACAGGGGCCGGGTACTTC. Its protein is CASSSTGAGYF.

This chain links TRBV28 with TRBJ1-2; D is unresolved. Trimming took 6 bases from V and 6 from J, leaving 14 bases between them. This CDR3 is built from 13 residues. Germline V gives CDR1 MDHEN, CDR2 SYDVKM. For the CDR3, the DNA is TGTGCCAGCAGCCCTACGAGGGCGCATGGCTACACCTTC. It specifies CASSPTRAHGYTF.

This clone was seen only a few times. V is TRBV2 and J is TRBJ1-4; a possible D gene is TRBD1 (6 bases). The V end was cut by 4 bases, the J end by 8 bases, with 17 bases between. This CDR3 spans 15 amino acids. CDR1 is SNHLY, CDR2 FYNNEI, per germline. The CDR3 loop is CASSAQGPRGEKLFF. The DNA of the CDR3 is TGTGCCAGCAGTGCTCAGGGGCCAAGAGGGGAAAAACTGTTTTTT.

The genes are TRBV27 and TRBJ2-5, with D uncertain. With 6 bases removed from V and 0 bases from J, the gap between germline ends came to 11 bases. CDR3 length: 14 amino acids. The germline V gene encodes CDR1 MNHEY and CDR2 SMNVEV (reference sequence). Written as DNA, the CDR3 is TGTGCCAGCAGGTTAGGACGCTACCAAGAGACCCAGTACTTC. Translation: CASRLGRYQETQYF.

The chain carries TRBV5-5 and TRBJ2-3; D is unclear. Germline lookup yields CDR1 SGHKS and CDR2 YYEKEE (reference sequence). Deletions cut 0 bases from V and 1 base from J, with 9 bases between. CDR3 size: 15 residues. CDR3 sequence reads: CASSLGGRGTDTQYF. The CDR3 DNA is TGTGCCAGCAGCTTGGGGGGTCGCGGCACAGATACGCAGTATTTT.

The CDR3 loop is CASSSGSGNTIYF. In DNA form, the CDR3 reads TGTGCCAGCAGCTCGGGATCTGGAAACACCATATATTTT. This chain links TRBV5-4 with TRBJ1-3; no clear D. Germline assignment: CDR1 SGHNT and CDR2 YYREEE (reference sequence). This CDR3 is built from 13 residues. Trimming cost V 3 bases and J 1 base, with 5 bases left between them.

This CDR3 reads CATRRAGGLMNTEAFF. The CDR3 DNA reads TGTGCCACCAGACGGGCAGGGGGCCTTATGAACACTGAAGCTTTCTTT. This rearrangement joins TRBV19 to TRBJ1-1, with 8 bases lining up with TRBD1. Germline loops: CDR1 LNHDA, CDR2 SQIVND (reference sequence). The CDR3 covers 16 residues. The V and J ends lost 10 bases and 0 bases, in that order; junction bases with no gene match: 13.

This chain joins TRBV15 and TRBJ2-2; D possibly corresponds to TRBD2 (5 bases). V was clipped by 3 bases and J by 6 bases, with 8 bases between them. This CDR3 is 13 amino acids long. In germline, CDR1 is LNHNV, CDR2 YYDKDF (reference sequence). CDR3 bases: TGTGCCACCAGCAGTCGGCGGGCCGGGGAGCTGTTTTTT. Translated, it gives CATSSRRAGELFF.

This clone turned up a few times. The CDR3 loop reads CASSVEASTDTQYF. DNA of the CDR3: TGTGCCAGCAGCGTAGAAGCTAGCACAGATACGCAGTATTTT. The chain joins TRBV9 to TRBJ2-3; D remains ambiguous. The CDR3 has 14 residues. In germline, CDR1 is SGDLS, CDR2 YYNGEE. Trimming shortened V by 0 bases and J by 0 bases, and 5 bases separated the two germline ends. Variable domain in full (rest from reference TRBV9 and TRBJ2-3): DSGVTQTPKHLITATGQRVTLRCSPRSGDLSVYWYQQSLDQGLQFLIQYYNGEERAKGNILERFSAQQFPDLHSELNLSSLELGDSALYFCASSVEASTDTQYFGPGTRLTVL.

As DNA, the CDR3 is TGTGCCAGCAGCTTAGTGGGGGGCGGATACAATCAGCCCCAGCATTTT. Translation gives CASSLVGGGYNQPQHF. The chain is built from TRBV7-2 and TRBJ1-5; maybe TRBD1 (6 bases). Trimming took off 1 base at V and 3 bases at J, with 13 bases between the two ends. CDR1 is SGHTA, CDR2 FQGNSA, per germline. The CDR3 runs 16 residues.

J is TRBJ1-3 and V is TRBV11-2; D gene uncertain. Trimming took off 3 bases at V and 0 bases at J, with 9 bases between the two ends. This CDR3 is 15 amino acids long. Germline V gene data show CDR1 as SGHAT and CDR2 as FQNNGV. CDR3 sequence reads: CASSFQGSSGNTIYF. CDR3 DNA sequence: TGTGCCAGCAGCTTCCAAGGGAGCTCTGGAAACACCATATATTTT.

This clone has just one count. This CDR3 is CASSPEGGHYEQYF. As DNA, the CDR3 is TGCGCCAGCAGTCCCGAGGGGGGCCATTACGAGCAGTACTTC. The chain links TRBV5-1 to TRBJ2-5, with D possibly called TRBD1 or TRBD2 (6 bases each). TRBJ2-7 matches the DNA end more closely, so the J call is doubtful. The CDR3 length is 14 residues. From germline, CDR1 is SGHRS and CDR2 YFSETQ.

With respect to this clone: This CDR3 is also generated by other DNA sequences in the sample. This sequence joins TRBV10-2 and TRBJ2-3, with D uncertain. V was shortened by 3 bases and J by 0 bases, with 4 bases between the two germline ends. The germline CDR1 and CDR2 sequences are WSHSY and SAAADI. The CDR3 loop spans 13 amino acids. Here the CDR3 reads CASSDRSTDTQYF. The CDR3 coding sequence is TGCGCCAGCAGTGATCGGAGCACAGATACGCAGTATTTT.